These 8 T cell receptor beta chains share one sample of origin, sequenced in a study of T cells after posttransplantation cyclophosphamide. The table came from immunoSEQ multiplex PCR; TCRdb's copy has only in-frame clones and leaves some out. The sample yields 41,000 or so clones, without any singletons. Sequencing input: PBMCs. These receptors were collected from a man younger than 40 in good health and a related stem cell transplant donor.

This clone was detected a few times. The V call is TRBV7-2, the J call TRBJ2-2; 11 nucleotides match TRBD2. Per germline, CDR1 SGHTA and CDR2 FQGNSA. The CDR3 runs 15 residues. Unmatched junction bases numbered 5, after V lost 5 bases and J lost 6 bases. This chain's CDR3 is CASSQWTSGSGELFF. The CDR3 DNA is TGTGCCAGCAGCCAATGGACTAGCGGGTCCGGGGAGCTGTTTTTT.

This clone was found many times. The CDR3 DNA follows: TGCGCCAGCCACCTGGGACAGGGGGGGCCGGAGACCCAGTACTTC. Protein product: CASHLGQGGPETQYF. V and J are TRBV5-1 and TRBJ2-5; 11 bases map to TRBD1. The CDR3 sequence is 15 residues long. Germline V CDR1 and CDR2: SGHRS, YFSETQ. Trimming at V came to 7 bases and at J to 5 bases, leaving 10 bases not matched to a gene.

The sample holds many counts of this clone. V gene TRBV9 combines with J gene TRBJ2-1; maybe TRBD1 (6 bases). V was clipped by 2 bases and J by 9 bases, with 12 bases between them. The CDR3 covers 13 residues. Per the germline V gene, CDR1 is SGDLS and CDR2 is YYNGEE. This CDR3 is CASSVGRGGEQFF. DNA of the CDR3: TGTGCCAGCAGCGTGGGTCGAGGGGGTGAGCAGTTCTTC.

This clone was picked up a small number of times. V is TRBV13 and J is TRBJ1-2; D is perhaps TRBD1 (5 bases). V was trimmed by 4 bases and J by 6 bases, leaving 18 bases between them. CDR1 PRHDT and CDR2 FYEKMQ come from the germline V gene (reference sequence). The CDR3 is 15 residues long. The CDR3 loop is CASSSMGTRGHGYTF. DNA for the CDR3: TGTGCCAGCAGCTCCATGGGGACTAGAGGTCATGGCTACACCTTC.

This clone showed up many times. The rearrangement links TRBV4-3 to TRBJ2-1; 9 bases agree with TRBD2. After removal of 0 bases from V and 3 bases from J, the junction contained 6 bases not matched to a gene. The CDR3 totals 17 residues. Germline CDR1 LGHNA, CDR2 YSLEER. CDR3 loop: CASSQEVAGGRYNEQFF. DNA of the CDR3: TGCGCCAGCAGCCAAGAGGTTGCGGGGGGGCGCTACAATGAGCAGTTCTTC.

V and J are TRBV12-3 or TRBV12-4 and TRBJ1-1, with 7 nucleotides matching TRBD1. V trimming: 11 bases; J trimming: 6 bases; junction bases outside the gene matches: 12. This CDR3 spans 13 amino acids. The CDR3 bases are TGTGCCGGCGACAAGGGGGCCCCCCCTGAAGCTTTCTTT. Protein product: CAGDKGAPPEAFF.

This clone was detected ten times or more. V usage is TRBV2 and J usage is TRBJ2-1; tentatively, D is TRBD1 (5 bases). The length of the CDR3 is 14 residues. The germline CDR1 and CDR2 sequences are SNHLY and FYNNEI. With 7 bases removed from V and 6 bases from J, the gap between germline ends came to 16 bases. The CDR3 here is CASIKQAPGNEQFF. CDR3 nucleotides: TGTGCCAGCATTAAACAGGCTCCAGGCAATGAGCAGTTCTTC.

The sample holds many counts of this clone. The chain joins TRBV19 to TRBJ2-5, with 9 nucleotides matching TRBD1. The CDR3 has 15 residues. V lost 5 bases to trimming and J lost 5 bases; unmatched junction nucleotides: 9. Germline V gene data show CDR1 as LNHDA and CDR2 as SQIVND (reference sequence). In DNA form, the CDR3 reads TGTGCCAGTAGTGGACGAACAGGGGGCAGGGAGACCCAGTACTTC. Translated, it gives CASSGRTGGRETQYF. Together with reference TRBV19 and TRBJ2-5, the CDR3 gives the full variable domain: DGGITQSPKYLFRKEGQNVTLSCEQNLNHDAMYWYRQDPGQGLRLIYYSQIVNDFQKGDIAEGYSVSREKKESFPLTVTSAQKNPTAFYLCASSGRTGGRETQYFGPGTRLLVL.